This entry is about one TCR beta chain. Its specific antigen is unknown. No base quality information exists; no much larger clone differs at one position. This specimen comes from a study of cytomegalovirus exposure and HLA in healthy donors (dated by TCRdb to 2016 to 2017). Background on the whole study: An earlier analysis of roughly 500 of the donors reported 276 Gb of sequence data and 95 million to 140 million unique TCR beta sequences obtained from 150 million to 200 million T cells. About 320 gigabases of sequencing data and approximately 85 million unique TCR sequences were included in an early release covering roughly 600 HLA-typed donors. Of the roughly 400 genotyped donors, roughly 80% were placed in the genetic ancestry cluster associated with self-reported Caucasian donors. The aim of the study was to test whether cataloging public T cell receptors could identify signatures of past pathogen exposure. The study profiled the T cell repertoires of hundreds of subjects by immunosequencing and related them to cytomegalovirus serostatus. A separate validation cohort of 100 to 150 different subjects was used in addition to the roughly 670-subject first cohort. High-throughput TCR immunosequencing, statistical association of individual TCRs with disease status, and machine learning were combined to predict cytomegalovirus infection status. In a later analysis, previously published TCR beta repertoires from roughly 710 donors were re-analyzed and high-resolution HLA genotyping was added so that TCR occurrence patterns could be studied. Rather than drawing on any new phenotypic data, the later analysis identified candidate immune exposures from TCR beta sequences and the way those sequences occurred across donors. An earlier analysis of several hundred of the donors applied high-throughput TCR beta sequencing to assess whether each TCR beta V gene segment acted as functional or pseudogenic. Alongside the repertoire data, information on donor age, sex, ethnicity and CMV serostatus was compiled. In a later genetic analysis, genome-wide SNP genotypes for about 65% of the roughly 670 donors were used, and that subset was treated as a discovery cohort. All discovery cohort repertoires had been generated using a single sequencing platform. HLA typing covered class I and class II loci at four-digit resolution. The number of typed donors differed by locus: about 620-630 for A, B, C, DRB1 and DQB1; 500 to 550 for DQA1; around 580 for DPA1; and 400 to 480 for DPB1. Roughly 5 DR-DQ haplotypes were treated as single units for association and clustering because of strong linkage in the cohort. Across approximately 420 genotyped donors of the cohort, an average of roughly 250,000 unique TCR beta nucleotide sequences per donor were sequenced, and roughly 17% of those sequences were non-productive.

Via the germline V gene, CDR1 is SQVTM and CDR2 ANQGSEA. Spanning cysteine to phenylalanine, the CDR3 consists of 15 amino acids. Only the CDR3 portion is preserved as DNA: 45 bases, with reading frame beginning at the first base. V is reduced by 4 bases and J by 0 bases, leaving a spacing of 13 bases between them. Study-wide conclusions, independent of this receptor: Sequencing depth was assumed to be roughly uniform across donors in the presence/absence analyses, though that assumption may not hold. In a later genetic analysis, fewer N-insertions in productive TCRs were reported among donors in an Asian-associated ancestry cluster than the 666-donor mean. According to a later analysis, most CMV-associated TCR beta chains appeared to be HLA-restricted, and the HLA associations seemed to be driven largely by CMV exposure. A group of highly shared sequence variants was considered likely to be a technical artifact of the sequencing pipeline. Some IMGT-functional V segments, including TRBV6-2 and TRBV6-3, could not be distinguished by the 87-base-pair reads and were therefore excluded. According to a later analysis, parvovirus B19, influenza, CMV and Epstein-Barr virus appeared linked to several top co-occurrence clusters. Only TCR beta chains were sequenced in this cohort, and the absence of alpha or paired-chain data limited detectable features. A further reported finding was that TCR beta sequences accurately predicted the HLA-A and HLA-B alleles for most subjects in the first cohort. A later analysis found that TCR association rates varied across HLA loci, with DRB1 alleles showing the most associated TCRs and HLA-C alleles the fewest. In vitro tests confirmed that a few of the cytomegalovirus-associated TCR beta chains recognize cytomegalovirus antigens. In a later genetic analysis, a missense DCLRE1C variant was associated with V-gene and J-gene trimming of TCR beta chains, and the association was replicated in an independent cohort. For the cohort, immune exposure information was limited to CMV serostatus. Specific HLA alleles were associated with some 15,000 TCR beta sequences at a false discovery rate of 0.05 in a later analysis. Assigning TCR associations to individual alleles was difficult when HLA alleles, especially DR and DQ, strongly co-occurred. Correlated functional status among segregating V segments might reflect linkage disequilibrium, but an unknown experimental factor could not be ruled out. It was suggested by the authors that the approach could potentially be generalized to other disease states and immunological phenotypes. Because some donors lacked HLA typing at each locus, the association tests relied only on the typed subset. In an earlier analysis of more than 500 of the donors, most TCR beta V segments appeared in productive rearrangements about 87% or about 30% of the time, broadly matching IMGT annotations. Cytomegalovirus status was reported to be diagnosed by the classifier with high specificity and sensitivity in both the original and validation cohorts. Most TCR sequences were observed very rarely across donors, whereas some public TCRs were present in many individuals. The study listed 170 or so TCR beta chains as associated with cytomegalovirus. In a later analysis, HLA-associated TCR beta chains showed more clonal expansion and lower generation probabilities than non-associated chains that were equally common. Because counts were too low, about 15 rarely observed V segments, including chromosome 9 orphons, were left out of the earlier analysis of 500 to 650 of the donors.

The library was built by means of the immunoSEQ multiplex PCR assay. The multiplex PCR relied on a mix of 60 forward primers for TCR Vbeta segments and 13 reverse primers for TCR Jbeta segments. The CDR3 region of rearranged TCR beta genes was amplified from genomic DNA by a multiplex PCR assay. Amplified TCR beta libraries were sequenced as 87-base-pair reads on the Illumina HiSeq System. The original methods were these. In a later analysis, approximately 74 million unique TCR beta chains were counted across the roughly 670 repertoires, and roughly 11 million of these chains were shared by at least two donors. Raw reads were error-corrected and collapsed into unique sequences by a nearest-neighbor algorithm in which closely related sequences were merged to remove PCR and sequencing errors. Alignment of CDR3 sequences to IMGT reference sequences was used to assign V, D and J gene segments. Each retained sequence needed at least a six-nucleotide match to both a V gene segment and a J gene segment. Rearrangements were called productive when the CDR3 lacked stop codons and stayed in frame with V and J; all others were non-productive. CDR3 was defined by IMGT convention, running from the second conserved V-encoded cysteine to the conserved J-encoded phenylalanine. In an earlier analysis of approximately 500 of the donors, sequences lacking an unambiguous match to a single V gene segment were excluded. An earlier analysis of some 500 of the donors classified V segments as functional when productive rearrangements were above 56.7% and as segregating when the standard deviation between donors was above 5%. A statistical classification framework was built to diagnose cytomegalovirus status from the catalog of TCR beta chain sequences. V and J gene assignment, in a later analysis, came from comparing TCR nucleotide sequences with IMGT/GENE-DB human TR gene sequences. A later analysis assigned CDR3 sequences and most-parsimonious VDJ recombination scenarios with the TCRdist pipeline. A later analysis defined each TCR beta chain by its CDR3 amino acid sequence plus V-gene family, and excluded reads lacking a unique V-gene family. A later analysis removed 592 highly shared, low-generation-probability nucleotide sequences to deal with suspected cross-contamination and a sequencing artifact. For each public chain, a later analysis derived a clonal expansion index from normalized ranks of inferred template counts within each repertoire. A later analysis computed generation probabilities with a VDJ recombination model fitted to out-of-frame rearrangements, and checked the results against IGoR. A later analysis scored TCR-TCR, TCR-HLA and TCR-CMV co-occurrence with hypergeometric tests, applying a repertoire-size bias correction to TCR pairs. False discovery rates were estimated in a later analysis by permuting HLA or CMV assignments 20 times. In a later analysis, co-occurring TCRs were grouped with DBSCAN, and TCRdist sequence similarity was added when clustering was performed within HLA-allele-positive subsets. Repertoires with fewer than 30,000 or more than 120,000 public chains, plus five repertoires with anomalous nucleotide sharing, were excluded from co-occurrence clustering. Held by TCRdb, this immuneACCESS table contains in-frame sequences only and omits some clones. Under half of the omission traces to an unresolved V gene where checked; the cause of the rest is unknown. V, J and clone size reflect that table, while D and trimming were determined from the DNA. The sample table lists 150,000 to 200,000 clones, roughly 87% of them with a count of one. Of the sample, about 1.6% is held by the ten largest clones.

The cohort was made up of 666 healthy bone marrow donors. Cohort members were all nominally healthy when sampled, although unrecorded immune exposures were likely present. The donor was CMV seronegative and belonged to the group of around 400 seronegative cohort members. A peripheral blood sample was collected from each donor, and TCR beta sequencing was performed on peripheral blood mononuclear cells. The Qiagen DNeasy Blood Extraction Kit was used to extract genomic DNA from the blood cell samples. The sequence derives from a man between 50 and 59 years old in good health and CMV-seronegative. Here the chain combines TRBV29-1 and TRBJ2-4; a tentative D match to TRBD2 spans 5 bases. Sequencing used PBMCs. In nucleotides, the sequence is TGCAGCGTTGTCTCCGGGAATTTAGCCAAAAACATTCAGTACTTC. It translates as CSVVSGNLAKNIQYF.